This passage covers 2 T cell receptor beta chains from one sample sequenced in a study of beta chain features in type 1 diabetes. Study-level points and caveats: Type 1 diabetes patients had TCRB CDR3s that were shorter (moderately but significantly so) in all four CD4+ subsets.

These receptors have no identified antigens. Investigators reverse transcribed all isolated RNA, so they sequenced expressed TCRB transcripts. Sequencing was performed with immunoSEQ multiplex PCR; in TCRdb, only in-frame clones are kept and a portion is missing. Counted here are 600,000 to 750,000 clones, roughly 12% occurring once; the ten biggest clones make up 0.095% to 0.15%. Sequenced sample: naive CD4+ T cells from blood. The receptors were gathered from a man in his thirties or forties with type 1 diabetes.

This CDR3 is CSVAKGINEQFF. For the CDR3, the DNA is TGCAGCGTTGCGAAGGGGATCAATGAGCAGTTCTTC. The chain couples TRBV29-1 to TRBJ2-1, with a tentative D call TRBD1 (5 bases). Trimming removed 4 bases at V and 6 bases at J, with 10 bases between. The CDR3 covers 12 residues. Germline V gene sequence: CDR1 SQVTM, CDR2 ANQGSEA.

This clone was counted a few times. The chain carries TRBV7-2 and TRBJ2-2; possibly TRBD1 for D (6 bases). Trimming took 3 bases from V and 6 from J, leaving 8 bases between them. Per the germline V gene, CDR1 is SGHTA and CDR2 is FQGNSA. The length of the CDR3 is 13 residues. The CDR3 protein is CASSLDRPGELFF. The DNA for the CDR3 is TGTGCCAGCAGCTTGGACAGACCCGGGGAGCTGTTTTTT. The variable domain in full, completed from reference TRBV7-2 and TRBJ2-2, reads GAGVSQSPSNKVTEKGKDVELRCDPISGHTALYWYRQSLGQGLEFLIYFQGNSAPDKSGLPSDRFSAERTGGSVSTLTIQRTQQEDSAVYLCASSLDRPGELFFGEGSRLTVL.